A selection of T cell receptor beta chains follows, all from one sample in a study of T cell clones after liver transplantation. Libraries were prepared by immunoSEQ multiplex PCR; TCRdb keeps only in-frame clonotypes and omits some of them. The repertoire holds roughly 20,000 clones, around 80% seen once, with about a third in the top ten. Sample: CD8+ T cells from blood, taken roughly 50 months after liver transplant. The receptor set was obtained from a human patient who received a liver transplant. Part of the T cell pool may stem from the graft donor. Each CDR3 is given with its conserved first and last residue. Each record gives: J gene, D gene, V gene, clone size, CDR3 DNA, CDR3 protein. The D gene is left open where the match is weak. For some rows the clone size is stated as once, few or many, or as a class when expanded; others skip it.

J: TRBJ2-1
D: NA
V: TRBV7-2
size: NA
DNA: TGTGCCAGCAGCCCGGGACCCACCTACAATGAGCAGTTCTTC
CDR3: CASSPGPTYNEQFF

J: TRBJ2-7
D: NA
V: TRBV13
size: NA
DNA: TGTGCCAGCAGCTCCGCTGGGTCAGGGCCACGGGACGAGCAGTACTTC
CDR3: CASSSAGSGPRDEQYF

J: TRBJ2-3
D: NA
V: TRBV6-4
size: NA
DNA: TGTGCCAGCAGAGACACCCAGGGCACAGATACGCAGTATTTT
CDR3: CASRDTQGTDTQYF

J: TRBJ2-3
D: TRBD1
V: TRBV7-2
size: NA
DNA: TGTGCCAGCAGCTTATCCGGGCTCAGGGGGGATACGCAGTATTTT
CDR3: CASSLSGLRGDTQYF

J: TRBJ1-3
D: NA
V: TRBV4-3
size: once
DNA: TGCGCCAGCAGCCAAGACGGACTGGGAAGAAACACCATATATTTT
CDR3: CASSQDGLGRNTIYF

J: TRBJ1-1
D: TRBD1
V: TRBV7-9
size: once
DNA: TGTGCCAGCAGCTTGGGGACAGGGTGGGCTGAAGCTTTCTTT
CDR3: CASSLGTGWAEAFF

J: TRBJ2-7
D: NA
V: TRBV2
size: NA
DNA: TGTGCCAGCAGTGAAGTGGACAGTCCCTACGAGCAGTACTTC
CDR3: CASSEVDSPYEQYF

J: TRBJ2-3
D: NA
V: TRBV7-2
size: NA
DNA: TGTGCCAGCAGCGCCTCCGAAGCGTACACAGATACGCAGTATTTT
CDR3: CASSASEAYTDTQYF

J: TRBJ2-7
D: TRBD2
V: TRBV6-1
size: NA
DNA: TGTGCCAGCACCCCGGGACTAGCGGGGACCTACGAGCAGTACTTC
CDR3: CASTPGLAGTYEQYF

J: TRBJ2-5
D: NA
V: TRBV10-1
size: few
DNA: TGCGCCAGCAGTTGGGATAGGCGAGGGACCCAGTACTTC
CDR3: CASSWDRRGTQYF

J: TRBJ1-2
D: TRBD1
V: TRBV2
size: NA
DNA: TGTGCCAGCCTCGACGAGGGACAGGGGGCGCGGACCTATGGCTACACCTTC
CDR3: CASLDEGQGARTYGYTF